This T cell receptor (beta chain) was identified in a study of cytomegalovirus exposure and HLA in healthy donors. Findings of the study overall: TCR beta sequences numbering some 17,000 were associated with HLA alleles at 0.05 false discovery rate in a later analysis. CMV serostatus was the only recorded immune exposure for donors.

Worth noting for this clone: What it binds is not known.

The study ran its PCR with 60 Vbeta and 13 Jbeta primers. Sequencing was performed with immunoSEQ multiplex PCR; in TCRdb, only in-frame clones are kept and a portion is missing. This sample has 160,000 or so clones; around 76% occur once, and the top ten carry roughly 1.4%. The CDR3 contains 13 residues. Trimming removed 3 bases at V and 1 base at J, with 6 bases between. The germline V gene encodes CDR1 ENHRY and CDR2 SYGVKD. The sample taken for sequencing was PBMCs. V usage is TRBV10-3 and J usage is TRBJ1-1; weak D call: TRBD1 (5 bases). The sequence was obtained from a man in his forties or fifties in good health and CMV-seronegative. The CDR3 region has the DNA TGTGCCATCAGTGAAAGGGGGAACACTGAAGCTTTCTTT. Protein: CAISERGNTEAFF.